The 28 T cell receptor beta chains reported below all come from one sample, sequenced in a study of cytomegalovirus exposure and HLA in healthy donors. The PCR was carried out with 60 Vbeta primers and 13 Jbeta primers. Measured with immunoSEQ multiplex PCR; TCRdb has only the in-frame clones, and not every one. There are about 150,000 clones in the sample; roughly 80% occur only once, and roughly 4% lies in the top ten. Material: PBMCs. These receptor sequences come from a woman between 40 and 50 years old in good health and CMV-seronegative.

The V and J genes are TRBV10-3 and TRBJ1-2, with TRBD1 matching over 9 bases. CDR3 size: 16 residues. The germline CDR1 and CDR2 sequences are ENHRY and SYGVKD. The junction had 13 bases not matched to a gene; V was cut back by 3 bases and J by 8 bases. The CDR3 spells CAISEPGPTGGGGYTF. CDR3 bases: TGTGCCATCAGTGAACCAGGACCTACAGGGGGCGGCGGCTACACCTTC.

The CDR3 coding sequence is TGCGCCAGCAGCTTGGCCCCGGACAGGGGAGAGACCCAGTACTTC. Protein sequence: CASSLAPDRGETQYF. The chain links TRBV5-1 to TRBJ2-5; 9 bases map to TRBD1. The germline V gene has CDR1 SGHRS and CDR2 YFSETQ. The CDR3 sequence is 15 residues long. The V gene end was trimmed by 0 bases and the J gene end by 4 bases; junction bases not matched to a gene: 4.

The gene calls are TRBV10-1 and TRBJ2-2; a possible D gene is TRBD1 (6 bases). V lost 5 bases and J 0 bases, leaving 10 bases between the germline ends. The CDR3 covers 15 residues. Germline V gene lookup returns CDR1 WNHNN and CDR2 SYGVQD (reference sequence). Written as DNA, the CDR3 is TGCGCCAGCAGTAAGACAGGATCGAACACCGGGGAGCTGTTTTTT. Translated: CASSKTGSNTGELFF.

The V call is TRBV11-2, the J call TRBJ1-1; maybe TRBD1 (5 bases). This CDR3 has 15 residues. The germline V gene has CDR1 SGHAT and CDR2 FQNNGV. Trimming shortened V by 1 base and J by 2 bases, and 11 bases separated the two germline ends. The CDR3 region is CASSLAGGRNTEAFF. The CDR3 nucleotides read TGTGCCAGCAGCTTAGCTGGGGGGAGAAACACTGAAGCTTTCTTT. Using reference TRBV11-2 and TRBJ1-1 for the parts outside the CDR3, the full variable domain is EAGVAQSPRYKIIEKRQSVAFWCNPISGHATLYWYQQILGQGPKLLIQFQNNGVVDDSQLPKDRFSAERLKGVDSTLKIQPAKLEDSAVYLCASSLAGGRNTEAFFGQGTRLTVV.

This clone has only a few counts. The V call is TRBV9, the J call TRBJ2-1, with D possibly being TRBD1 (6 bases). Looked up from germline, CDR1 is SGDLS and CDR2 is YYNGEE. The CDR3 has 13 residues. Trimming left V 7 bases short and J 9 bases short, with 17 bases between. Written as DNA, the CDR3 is TGTGCCAGCGGGGACACCTATTTGGCTGAGCAGTTCTTC. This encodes CASGDTYLAEQFF.

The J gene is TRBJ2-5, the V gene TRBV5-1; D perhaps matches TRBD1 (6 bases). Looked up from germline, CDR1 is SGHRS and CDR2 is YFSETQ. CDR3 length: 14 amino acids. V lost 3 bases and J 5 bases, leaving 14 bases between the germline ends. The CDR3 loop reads CASSSDGGLETQYF. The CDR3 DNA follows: TGCGCCAGCAGCTCGGATGGGGGCTTGGAGACCCAGTACTTC.

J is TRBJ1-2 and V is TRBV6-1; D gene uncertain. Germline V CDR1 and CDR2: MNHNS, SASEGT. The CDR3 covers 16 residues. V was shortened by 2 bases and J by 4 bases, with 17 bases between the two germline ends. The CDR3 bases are TGTGCCAGCAGTGAACAGCCCCAAGACATCACCTATGGCTACACCTTC. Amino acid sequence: CASSEQPQDITYGYTF.

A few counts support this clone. The CDR3 sequence is CASSLGGQGLGNTEAFF. DNA for the CDR3: TGTGCCAGCAGCTTGGGGGGACAGGGACTCGGGAACACTGAAGCTTTCTTT. J is TRBJ1-1 and V is TRBV5-4, with 9 bases fitting TRBD1. Germline V CDR1 and CDR2: SGHNT, YYREEE (reference sequence). The CDR3 has 17 residues. V gave up 0 bases and J gave up 1 base; unmatched junction bases: 7.

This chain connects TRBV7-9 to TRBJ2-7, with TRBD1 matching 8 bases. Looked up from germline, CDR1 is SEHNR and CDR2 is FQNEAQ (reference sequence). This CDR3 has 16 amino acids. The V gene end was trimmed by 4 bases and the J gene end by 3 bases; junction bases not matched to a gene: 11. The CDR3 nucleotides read TGTGCCAGCAGCTCCATTACGGGACAGGAGATCTACGAGCAGTACTTC. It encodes CASSSITGQEIYEQYF.

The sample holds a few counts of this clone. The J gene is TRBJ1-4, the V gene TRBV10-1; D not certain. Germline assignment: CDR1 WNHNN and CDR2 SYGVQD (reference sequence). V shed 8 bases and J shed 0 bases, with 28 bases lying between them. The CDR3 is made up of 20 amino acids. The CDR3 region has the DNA TGCGCCAGCGATTTAGCGTCGGTGGGGTCGAGGTTCCCAACTAATGAAAAACTGTTTTTT. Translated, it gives CASDLASVGSRFPTNEKLFF.

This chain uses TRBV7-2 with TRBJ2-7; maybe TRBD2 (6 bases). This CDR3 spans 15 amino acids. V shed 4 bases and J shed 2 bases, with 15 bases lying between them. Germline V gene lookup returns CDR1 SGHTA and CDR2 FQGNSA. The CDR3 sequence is CASSSRTMPTYEQYF. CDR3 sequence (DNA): TGTGCCAGCAGCTCCCGGACTATGCCAACCTACGAGCAGTACTTC.

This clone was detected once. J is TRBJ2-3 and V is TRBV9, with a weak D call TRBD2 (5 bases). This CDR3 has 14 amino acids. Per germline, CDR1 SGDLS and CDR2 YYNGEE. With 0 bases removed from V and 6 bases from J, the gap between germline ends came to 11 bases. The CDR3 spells CASSVESSGDTQYF. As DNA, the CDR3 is TGTGCCAGCAGCGTAGAATCCAGCGGTGATACGCAGTATTTT. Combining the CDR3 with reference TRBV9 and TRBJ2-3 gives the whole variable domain DSGVTQTPKHLITATGQRVTLRCSPRSGDLSVYWYQQSLDQGLQFLIQYYNGEERAKGNILERFSAQQFPDLHSELNLSSLELGDSALYFCASSVESSGDTQYFGPGTRLTVL.

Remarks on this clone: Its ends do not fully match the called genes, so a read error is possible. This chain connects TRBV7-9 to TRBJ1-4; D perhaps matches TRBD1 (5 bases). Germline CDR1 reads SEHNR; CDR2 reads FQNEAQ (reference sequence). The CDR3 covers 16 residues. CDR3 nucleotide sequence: TGTGCCAGCAACTTAGGATCTGACAGAAGAAATGAAAAACTGTTTTTT. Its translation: CASNLGSDRRNEKLFF.

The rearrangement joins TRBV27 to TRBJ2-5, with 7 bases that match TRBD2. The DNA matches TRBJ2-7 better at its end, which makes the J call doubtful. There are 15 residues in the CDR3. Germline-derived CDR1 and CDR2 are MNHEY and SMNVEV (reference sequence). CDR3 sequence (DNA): TGTGCCAGCAGCACCCACGGCGGGAGAGGGTCCGAGCAGTACTTC. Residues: CASSTHGGRGSEQYF.

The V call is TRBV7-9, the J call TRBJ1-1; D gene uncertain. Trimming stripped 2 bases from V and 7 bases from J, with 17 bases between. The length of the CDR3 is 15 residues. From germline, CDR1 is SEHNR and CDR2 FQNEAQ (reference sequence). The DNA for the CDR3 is TGTGCCAGCAGCTTACTTATCGCGGCCCTGTTTGAAGCTTTCTTT. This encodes CASSLLIAALFEAFF.

CDR3 in amino acids: CATGQKLNTEAFF. CDR3 in DNA: TGTGCCACCGGACAGAAATTAAACACTGAAGCTTTCTTT. V gene TRBV19 combines with J gene TRBJ1-1; D is perhaps TRBD1 (6 bases). The V gene lost 10 bases and the J gene lost 2 bases, with 14 bases spanning the gap. Germline values: CDR1 LNHDA, CDR2 SQIVND (reference sequence). The length of the CDR3 is 13 residues.

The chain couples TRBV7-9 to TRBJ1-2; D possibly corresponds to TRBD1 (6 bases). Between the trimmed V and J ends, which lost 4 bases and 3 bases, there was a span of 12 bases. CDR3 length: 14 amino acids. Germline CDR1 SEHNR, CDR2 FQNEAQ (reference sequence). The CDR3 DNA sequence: TGTGCCAGCAGCTCGTGGGCAGGGGACTATGGCTACACCTTC. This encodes CASSSWAGDYGYTF. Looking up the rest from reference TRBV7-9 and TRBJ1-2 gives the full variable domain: DTGVSQNPRHKITKRGQNVTFRCDPISEHNRLYWYRQTLGQGPEFLTYFQNEAQLEKSRLLSDRFSAERPKGSFSTLEIQRTEQGDSAMYLCASSSWAGDYGYTFGSGTRLTVV.

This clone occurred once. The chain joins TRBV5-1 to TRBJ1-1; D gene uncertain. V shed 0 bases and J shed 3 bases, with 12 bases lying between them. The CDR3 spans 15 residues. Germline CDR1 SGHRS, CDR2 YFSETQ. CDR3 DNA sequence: TGCGCCAGCAGCTTGGGATCGTTTCAGGACACTGAAGCTTTCTTT. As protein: CASSLGSFQDTEAFF.

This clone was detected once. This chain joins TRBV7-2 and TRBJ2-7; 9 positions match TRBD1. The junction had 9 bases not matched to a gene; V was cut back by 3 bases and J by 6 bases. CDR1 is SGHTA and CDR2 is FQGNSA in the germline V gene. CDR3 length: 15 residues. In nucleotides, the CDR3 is TGTGCCAGCAGCTTGAATTCTCCGACAGGGGGCGAGCAGTACTTC. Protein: CASSLNSPTGGEQYF.

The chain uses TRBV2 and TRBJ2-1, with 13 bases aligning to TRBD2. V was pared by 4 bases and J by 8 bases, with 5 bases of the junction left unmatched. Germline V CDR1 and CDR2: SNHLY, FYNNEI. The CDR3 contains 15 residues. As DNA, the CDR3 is TGTGCCAGCAGTGCCCTAACTAGCGGGGGGGATGAGCAGTTCTTC. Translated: CASSALTSGGDEQFF.

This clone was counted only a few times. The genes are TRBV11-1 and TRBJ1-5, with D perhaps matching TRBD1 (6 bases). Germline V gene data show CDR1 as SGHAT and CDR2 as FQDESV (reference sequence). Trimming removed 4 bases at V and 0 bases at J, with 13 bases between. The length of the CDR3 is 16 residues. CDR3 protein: CASSSKTGNSNQPQHF. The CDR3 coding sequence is TGTGCCAGCAGCTCCAAGACAGGAAATAGCAATCAGCCCCAGCATTTT.

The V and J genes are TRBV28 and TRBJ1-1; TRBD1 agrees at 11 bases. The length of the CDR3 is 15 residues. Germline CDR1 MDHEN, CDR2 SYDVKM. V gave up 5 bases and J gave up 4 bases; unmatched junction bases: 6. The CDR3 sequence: CASSPGQGASTEAFF. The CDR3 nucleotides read TGTGCCAGCAGTCCAGGACAGGGGGCAAGCACTGAAGCTTTCTTT.

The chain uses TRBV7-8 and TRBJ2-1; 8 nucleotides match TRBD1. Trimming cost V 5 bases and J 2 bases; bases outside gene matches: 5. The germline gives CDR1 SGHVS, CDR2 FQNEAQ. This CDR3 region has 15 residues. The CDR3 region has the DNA TGTGCCAGCAGCCCTAGACAGGGGCCCTACAATGAGCAGTTCTTC. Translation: CASSPRQGPYNEQFF.

The CDR3 coding sequence is TGTGCCAGCAGTGGCGGACCGACAGGGGTCGACGAGCAGTACTTC. This codes for CASSGGPTGVDEQYF. The chain uses TRBV27 and TRBJ2-7; 8 nucleotides match TRBD1. CDR3 length equals 15 residues. V trimming: 5 bases; J trimming: 5 bases; junction bases outside the gene matches: 11. Germline lookup yields CDR1 MNHEY and CDR2 SMNVEV (reference sequence).

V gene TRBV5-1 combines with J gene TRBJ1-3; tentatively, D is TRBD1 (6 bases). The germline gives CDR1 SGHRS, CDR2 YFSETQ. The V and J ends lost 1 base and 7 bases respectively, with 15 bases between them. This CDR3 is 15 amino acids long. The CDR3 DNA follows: TGCGCCAGCAGCTTGAGCGGGGGCTCCCTTAACACCATATATTTT. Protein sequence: CASSLSGGSLNTIYF.

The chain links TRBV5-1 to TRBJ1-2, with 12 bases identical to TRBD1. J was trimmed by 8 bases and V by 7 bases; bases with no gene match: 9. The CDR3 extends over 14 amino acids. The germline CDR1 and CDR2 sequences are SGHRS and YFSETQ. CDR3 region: CASHRGTGGAGYTF. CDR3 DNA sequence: TGCGCCAGCCATAGGGGGACAGGGGGCGCCGGCTACACCTTC.

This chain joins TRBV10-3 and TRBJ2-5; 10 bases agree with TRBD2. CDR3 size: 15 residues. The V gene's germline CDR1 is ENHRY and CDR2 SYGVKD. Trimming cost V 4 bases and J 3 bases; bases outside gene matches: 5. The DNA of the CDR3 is TGTGCCATCAGTGGGAGCGGGGGGGCTGAAGAGACCCAGTACTTC. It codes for CAISGSGGAEETQYF.

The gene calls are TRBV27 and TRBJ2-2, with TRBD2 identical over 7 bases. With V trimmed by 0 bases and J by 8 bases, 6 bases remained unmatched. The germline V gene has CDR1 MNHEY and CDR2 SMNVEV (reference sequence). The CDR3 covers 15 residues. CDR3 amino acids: CASSLSGGRGGELFF. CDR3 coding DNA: TGTGCCAGCAGTTTATCGGGCGGGAGAGGTGGGGAGCTGTTTTTT.